These 27 T cell receptor beta chains came from one sample sequenced in a study of T cells in Graves' hyperthyroidism and ophthalmopathy. The TCR beta CDR3 regions underwent amplification using RNA transcripts as the source. RT-PCR in the first round (using the HTBI primer set) targeted the TCR CDR3. From the multiplex PCR reads, TCRdb called clonotypes with MiXCR, one entry per CDR3 protein. Here the sample spans about 740,000 distinct CDR3 sequences, roughly 15% being singletons. Material for sequencing was blood. The receptor set was obtained from a woman aged 18 to 35 with Graves' hyperthyroidism.

The chain employs TRBV6-4 and TRBJ2-3; D perhaps matches TRBD2 (5 bases). CDR3 length equals 15 residues. The V end lost 8 bases, the J end lost 0 bases, and 15 bases lay between the germline ends. Germline CDR1 reads MRHNA; CDR2 reads SNTAGT. This CDR3 reads CASRDLAGSTDTQYF. In nucleotides, the CDR3 is TGTGCCAGCCGGGATTTGGCGGGCAGCACAGATACGCAGTATTTT.

This clonotype was counted ten times or more. The gene calls are TRBV18 and TRBJ2-1, with 9 bases matching TRBD2. Looked up from germline, CDR1 is KGHSH and CDR2 is LQKENI. The V and J ends lost 2 bases and 9 bases, in that order; junction bases with no gene match: 2. The CDR3 totals 13 residues. The CDR3 sequence is CASSPASGVEQFF. CDR3 in DNA: TGTGCCAGCTCACCAGCTAGCGGGGTTGAGCAGTTCTTC. Full variable domain (missing parts from reference TRBV18 and TRBJ2-1): NAGVMQNPRHLVRRRGQEARLRCSPMKGHSHVYWYRQLPEEGLKFMVYLQKENIIDESGMPKERFSAEFPKEGPSILRIQQVVRGDSAAYFCASSPASGVEQFFGPGTRLTVL.

This clonotype was seen a handful of times. The chain couples TRBV20-1 to TRBJ2-5; D perhaps matches TRBD1 (5 bases). Looked up from germline, CDR1 is DFQATT and CDR2 is SNEGSKA (reference sequence). This CDR3 comprises 12 residues. V lost 6 bases, J lost 4 bases, and 12 bases lay in between. This chain's CDR3 is CSALWGGETQYF. For the CDR3, the DNA is TGCAGTGCCCTCTGGGGCGGAGAGACCCAGTACTTC.

Ten or more counts support this clonotype. This clone may be a read error of a much larger clone one base away. V and J are TRBV5-6 and TRBJ1-5, with 9 bases identical to TRBD1. Germline V gene sequence: CDR1 SGHDT, CDR2 YYEEEE. There are 14 residues in the CDR3. The ends lost 1 base at V and 5 bases at J; junction bases unmatched: 1. The CDR3 protein is CASSLTGGDQPQHF. The CDR3, as DNA: TGTGCCAGCAGCTTGACAGGGGGCGATCAGCCCCAGCATTTT.

This clonotype was picked up a small number of times. The gene calls are TRBV5-6 and TRBJ2-3; TRBD2 matches at 10 bases. The V gene end was trimmed by 0 bases and the J gene end by 2 bases; junction bases not matched to a gene: 3. Germline-derived CDR1 and CDR2 are SGHDT and YYEEEE. The CDR3 covers 16 residues. The CDR3 spells CASSLASGSVTDTQYF. The CDR3 DNA reads as TGTGCCAGCAGCTTGGCTAGCGGGAGTGTCACAGATACGCAGTATTTT.

This clonotype was seen repeatedly, ten times or more. The J gene is TRBJ1-2, the V gene TRBV11-2; D is perhaps TRBD1 (5 bases). Trimming cost V 5 bases and J 3 bases, with 13 bases left between them. This CDR3 is built from 14 residues. Germline CDR1 is SGHAT and CDR2 is FQNNGV. CDR3 bases: TGTGCCAGCAGCCCTACGGCGGGACACTATGGCTACACCTTC. It encodes CASSPTAGHYGYTF.

This clonotype was seen a handful of times. The CDR3 DNA is TGCAGTGCTTTACTAGCGGGAGGGCCGGGGACGCAGTATTTT. This codes for CSALLAGGPGTQYF. The genes are TRBV20-1 and TRBJ2-3; 13 bases align to TRBD2. Germline values: CDR1 DFQATT, CDR2 SNEGSKA (reference sequence). The CDR3 contains 14 residues. J lost 9 bases, V lost 5 bases, and 8 bases had no gene match.

This clonotype occurred many times. V usage is TRBV20-1 and J usage is TRBJ1-2; D possibly corresponds to TRBD1 (5 bases). The CDR3 is made up of 13 amino acids. Germline-derived CDR1 and CDR2 are DFQATT and SNEGSKA (reference sequence). Trimming removed 6 bases at V and 4 bases at J, with 15 bases between. The DNA for the CDR3 is TGCAGTGCGGGCGGGGGGGAGCGCTATGGCTACACCTTC. Its translation: CSAGGGERYGYTF.

At least ten counts were recorded for this clonotype. CDR3 in amino acids: CSAVADDYNEQFF. The CDR3 bases are TGCAGTGCTGTAGCGGACGATTACAATGAGCAGTTCTTC. The J gene is TRBJ2-1, the V gene TRBV20-1; possible D gene TRBD2, 6 bases. V lost 5 bases, J lost 4 bases, and 12 bases lay in between. CDR1 is DFQATT and CDR2 is SNEGSKA in the germline V gene (reference sequence). The CDR3 consists of 13 residues.

This clonotype was recorded at least ten times. The chain employs TRBV9 and TRBJ1-1; the D is unclear. Germline V gives CDR1 SGDLS, CDR2 YYNGEE. This CDR3 has 15 residues. Trimming pared 4 bases from V and 5 bases from J, leaving 18 bases between. In DNA, the CDR3 is TGTGCCAGCAGCCCTAGGACCTCCTCGGGTACTGAAGCTTTCTTT. This encodes CASSPRTSSGTEAFF.

The rearrangement uses TRBV6-2 or TRBV6-3 and TRBJ1-2; 8 nucleotides align to TRBD1. CDR1 is MNHEY and CDR2 is SVGEGT in the germline V gene. V shed 8 bases and J 6 bases; nucleotides not matched to a gene: 8. The CDR3 loop spans 13 amino acids. This chain's CDR3 is CASSRGLGDGYTF. CDR3 nucleotides: TGTGCCAGCTCCAGGGGGCTCGGTGATGGCTACACCTTC.

This clonotype was counted at least ten times. V is TRBV11-2 and J is TRBJ1-3; D not resolved. The CDR3 totals 15 residues. The V gene's germline CDR1 is SGHAT and CDR2 FQNNGV. The V end was cut by 0 bases, the J end by 2 bases, with 8 bases between. CDR3 bases: TGTGCCAGCAGCTTAGAACCGTCGGCTGGAAACACCATATATTTT. This gives the protein CASSLEPSAGNTIYF.

Regarding this clonotype: This sequence may be a read error, since a much larger clone differs from it by one base. This CDR3 reads CASRQGRNAEAFF. For the CDR3, the DNA is TGTGCCAGCCGGCAGGGCCGGAACGCTGAAGCTTTCTTT. The gene calls are TRBV12-3 or TRBV12-4 and TRBJ1-1, with a weak D call TRBD1 (5 bases). This CDR3 has 13 residues.

In its sample, this clonotype was seen many times. This sequence joins TRBV18 and TRBJ2-1; TRBD2 agrees at 10 bases. The CDR3 spans 18 residues. Germline V gene lookup returns CDR1 KGHSH and CDR2 LQKENI. V lost 0 bases and J lost 4; bases outside the gene matches: 9. This CDR3 is CASSPPGLAGVSYNEQFF. In nucleotides, the CDR3 is TGTGCCAGCTCACCACCTGGGCTAGCGGGAGTTTCGTACAATGAGCAGTTCTTC.

The chain combines TRBV19 with TRBJ2-6; TRBD1 or TRBD2 may be the D gene (5 bases each). The CDR3 has 17 residues. Trimming took off 5 bases at V and 0 bases at J, with 14 bases between the two ends. Germline values: CDR1 LNHDA, CDR2 SQIVND (reference sequence). CDR3 coding DNA: TGTGCCAGTAGTCCGAGGGGCGTCAGCTCTGGGGCCAACGTCCTGACTTTC. Translated, it gives CASSPRGVSSGANVLTF.

This clonotype has a count of ten or more. The chain has TRBV12-3 or TRBV12-4 and TRBJ2-7; D is uncertain. There are 14 residues in the CDR3. Trimming removed 4 bases from V and 6 bases from J, with 16 bases in between. CDR3: CASSSPNGPLEQYF. DNA of the CDR3: TGTGCCAGCAGTTCCCCAAACGGGCCCCTCGAGCAGTACTTC.

The rearrangement uses TRBV7-9 and TRBJ1-2; unclear D gene. Between the trimmed V and J ends, which lost 1 base and 0 bases, there was a span of 15 bases. This CDR3 has 17 residues. Germline CDR1 and CDR2: SEHNR and FQNEAQ (reference sequence). This CDR3 is CASSLVDWVRSNYGYTF. DNA for the CDR3: TGTGCCAGCAGCTTAGTGGACTGGGTCCGTTCTAACTATGGCTACACCTTC.

This clonotype has at least ten counts. The chain combines TRBV18 with TRBJ2-1; D remains unclear. Germline CDR1 and CDR2: KGHSH and LQKENI. The V end was cut by 0 bases, the J end by 8 bases, with 11 bases between. CDR3 length: 14 residues. The CDR3: CASSPPSRRHEQFF. The CDR3 bases are TGTGCCAGCTCACCACCCTCCCGACGCCATGAGCAGTTCTTC.

At least ten counts were recorded for this clonotype. This chain joins TRBV5-1 and TRBJ1-2, with D unclear. The CDR3 totals 13 residues. CDR1 is SGHRS, CDR2 YFSETQ, per germline. Trimming took 2 bases from V and 5 from J, leaving 10 bases between them. In nucleotides, the CDR3 is TGCGCCAGCAGCTTTACTCTCGGGTATGGCTACACCTTC. The encoded protein is CASSFTLGYGYTF.

J is TRBJ2-1 and V is TRBV6-2 or TRBV6-3; D possibly corresponds to TRBD2 (5 bases). Germline V gives CDR1 MNHEY, CDR2 SVGEGT. Trimming left V 6 bases short and J 8 bases short, with 14 bases between. The CDR3 has 13 residues. For the CDR3, the DNA is TGTGCCAGCAGCAAAACTAGACGCGATGAGCAGTTCTTC. It is translated as CASSKTRRDEQFF.

This clonotype was detected only a few times. The rearrangement links TRBV4-1 to TRBJ2-2; TRBD2 agrees at 13 bases. The CDR3 runs 20 residues. V trimming: 6 bases; J trimming: 4 bases; junction bases outside the gene matches: 17. CDR1 and CDR2 from the germline V gene are MGHRA and YSYEKL. In DNA, the CDR3 is TGCGCCAGCAGTCTCGCGACTAGCGGGAGGCCCGGTTTCCTCACCGGGGAGCTGTTTTTT. Its translation: CASSLATSGRPGFLTGELFF.

The rearrangement uses TRBV10-3 and TRBJ2-2, with 13 bases that match TRBD2. Trimming cost V 10 bases and J 6 bases; bases outside gene matches: 11. Germline CDR1 ENHRY, CDR2 SYGVKD. The CDR3 runs to 16 residues. CDR3 bases: TGTGCCACCAGGACTAGCGGGAGAGGAGGAGCCGGGGAGCTGTTTTTT. It is translated as CATRTSGRGGAGELFF.

There are many counts of this clonotype. The genes are TRBV7-9 and TRBJ2-7; 15 bases line up with TRBD2. Germline loops: CDR1 SEHNR, CDR2 FQNEAQ (reference sequence). V was clipped by 5 bases and J by 3 bases; unmatched bases: 11. The CDR3 is 18 residues long. CDR3 amino acids: CASSHPTGLAGGFYEQYF. CDR3 nucleotides: TGTGCCAGCAGCCATCCAACTGGACTAGCGGGAGGGTTCTACGAGCAGTACTTC.

This clonotype was observed a handful of times. The genes are TRBV7-9 and TRBJ2-7; 7 bases align to TRBD2. V was pared by 5 bases and J by 2 bases, with 12 bases of the junction left unmatched. Per the germline V gene, CDR1 is SEHNR and CDR2 is FQNEAQ (reference sequence). There are 16 residues in the CDR3. The CDR3 region has the DNA TGTGCCAGCAGCCCACATCGGGGGGAGTATCCCTACGAGCAGTACTTC. Translated, it gives CASSPHRGEYPYEQYF.

The genes are TRBV4-1 and TRBJ2-7; TRBD2 aligns across 8 bases. CDR1 and CDR2 from the germline V gene are MGHRA and YSYEKL. Trimming at V came to 1 base and at J to 0 bases, leaving 5 bases not matched to a gene. The CDR3 length is 16 residues. CDR3 in amino acids: CASSQVPTSGSYEQYF. As DNA, the CDR3 is TGCGCCAGCAGCCAAGTTCCCACTAGCGGCTCCTACGAGCAGTACTTC.

This clonotype came up a few times. The J gene is TRBJ2-4, the V gene TRBV3-1, with D unresolved. V shed 3 bases and J shed 0 bases, with 9 bases lying between them. Germline CDR1 reads LGHDT; CDR2 reads YNNKEL (reference sequence). CDR3 length equals 15 residues. For the CDR3, the DNA is TGTGCCAGCAGCCAGCTTGGGTCAGCCAAAAACATTCAGTACTTC. It is translated as CASSQLGSAKNIQYF.

The sample holds many counts of this clonotype. J is TRBJ2-7 and V is TRBV13; D is perhaps TRBD1 (6 bases). The germline V gene has CDR1 PRHDT and CDR2 FYEKMQ (reference sequence). The CDR3 runs to 16 residues. V lost 4 bases to trimming and J lost 0 bases, with 16 bases between them. Here the CDR3 DNA reads TGTGCCAGCAGCTCAGGAGACAGGTTTAGCTCCTACGAGCAGTACTTC. Amino acids: CASSSGDRFSSYEQYF.